A single sample gave rise to the 21 T cell receptor beta chains below, sequenced in a study of blood T cell repertoires in COVID-19. Produced via immunoSEQ multiplex PCR; TCRdb's table is partial and in-frame only. The data hold approximately 70,000 clones, with about 85% observed a single time. Material for sequencing was peripheral blood. These receptors all come from a man between 65 and 85 years old with active COVID-19.

The chain joins TRBV5-8 to TRBJ2-3; D possibly corresponds to TRBD1 (5 bases). V gave up 0 bases and J gave up 2 bases, with 16 bases separating them. Germline assignment: CDR1 SGHTS and CDR2 YDEGEE. The CDR3 loop spans 17 amino acids. DNA of the CDR3: TGTGCCAGCAGCTTGGCCGGTCGGCAGGGTCCCACAGATACGCAGTATTTT. Translation gives CASSLAGRQGPTDTQYF.

The chain carries TRBV18 and TRBJ2-2; 10 nucleotides line up with TRBD1. Per the germline V gene, CDR1 is KGHSH and CDR2 is LQKENI. V shed 6 bases and J 0 bases; nucleotides not matched to a gene: 4. The CDR3 length is 16 residues. The CDR3 sequence is CASSPTGGPNTGELFF. CDR3 DNA: TGTGCCAGCTCTCCGACAGGGGGCCCGAACACCGGGGAGCTGTTTTTT.

This chain links TRBV6-6 with TRBJ2-7; D ambiguous. The germline gives CDR1 MNHNY, CDR2 SVGAGI (reference sequence). The CDR3 length is 11 residues. V shed 5 bases and J shed 7 bases, with 9 bases lying between them. Here the CDR3 DNA reads TGTGCCAGCAGTACCAATGAGGAGCAGTACTTC. Translation: CASSTNEEQYF.

This chain uses TRBV12-3 or TRBV12-4 with TRBJ2-1; D not resolved. CDR3 length: 13 residues. Trimming removed 3 bases from V and 8 bases from J, with 11 bases in between. CDR3 sequence (DNA): TGTGCCAGCAGTTTCGAAGCGCCCGATGAGCAGTTCTTC. Translation: CASSFEAPDEQFF.

The chain joins TRBV7-9 to TRBJ1-1; no clear D. Between the trimmed V and J ends, which lost 7 bases and 3 bases, there was a span of 21 bases. Germline CDR1 and CDR2: SEHNR and FQNEAQ (reference sequence). The CDR3 spans 16 residues. CDR3 sequence reads: CASTPFGLGAYTEAFF. CDR3 bases: TGTGCCAGCACCCCTTTTGGCCTGGGCGCCTACACTGAAGCTTTCTTT.

The CDR3 DNA follows: TGCGCCAGCAGCCAAGGGCCCCCCTACGAGCAGTACTTC. Translation: CASSQGPPYEQYF. The chain has TRBV4-1 and TRBJ2-7; D uncertain. Germline CDR1 reads MGHRA; CDR2 reads YSYEKL. CDR3 length equals 13 residues. V lost 1 base to trimming and J lost 2 bases, with 6 bases between them.

The V gene is TRBV9, the J gene TRBJ2-1; 9 bases line up with TRBD2. With V trimmed by 3 bases and J by 7 bases, 5 bases remained unmatched. CDR3 length equals 14 residues. Germline CDR1 SGDLS, CDR2 YYNGEE. The CDR3 DNA is TGTGCCAGCAGCGCCCGGACTAGCGCAAATGAGCAGTTCTTC. Its translation: CASSARTSANEQFF.

This clone was seen only a few times. CDR3 protein: CASRGKNNQPQHF. CDR3 DNA: TGCGCCAGCCGCGGCAAAAACAATCAGCCCCAGCATTTT. The chain uses TRBV10-2 and TRBJ1-5; D gene uncertain. With 8 bases removed from V and 3 bases from J, the gap between germline ends came to 11 bases. The CDR3 has 13 residues. The germline CDR1 and CDR2 sequences are WSHSY and SAAADI.

CDR3 bases: TGTGCCAGTAGTGACTTGACTAGCTCCTACGAGCAGTACTTC. This codes for CASSDLTSSYEQYF. The gene calls are TRBV19 and TRBJ2-7; D might be TRBD2 (6 bases). In germline, CDR1 is LNHDA, CDR2 SQIVND (reference sequence). The CDR3 has 14 amino acids. V was trimmed by 5 bases and J by 0 bases, leaving 11 bases between them.

The CDR3 region has the DNA TGTGCCAGCACCCGAACAGGGGCGGCAGATACGCAGTATTTT. This codes for CASTRTGAADTQYF. V gene TRBV6-5 combines with J gene TRBJ2-3, with 7 nucleotides matching TRBD1. CDR1 and CDR2 (germline): MNHEY, SVGAGI. Germline trimming cut 7 bases from V and 4 bases from J; bases unmatched to any gene: 8. The CDR3 has 14 residues.

Only a few counts were recorded for this clone. The rearrangement joins TRBV28 to TRBJ2-2; D is possibly TRBD1 (8 bases). CDR3 length: 20 amino acids. Germline values: CDR1 MDHEN, CDR2 SYDVKM. Trimming took off 5 bases at V and 3 bases at J, with 28 bases between the two ends. CDR3: CASSTLRQGRTTSDTGELFF. The CDR3 DNA is TGTGCCAGCAGTACTCTAAGACAGGGGCGAACCACTAGCGACACCGGGGAGCTGTTTTTT. The entire variable domain, with the rest obtained from reference TRBV28 and TRBJ2-2, is as follows: DVKVTQSSRYLVKRTGEKVFLECVQDMDHENMFWYRQDPGLGLRLIYFSYDVKMKEKGDIPEGYSVSREKKERFSLILESASTNQTSMYLCASSTLRQGRTTSDTGELFFGEGSRLTVL.

V usage is TRBV24-1 and J usage is TRBJ2-1; 9 positions match TRBD2. CDR3 length: 16 residues. Per the germline V gene, CDR1 is KGHDR and CDR2 is SFDVKD. V shed 2 bases and J 2 bases; nucleotides not matched to a gene: 3. This CDR3 reads CATSDSASGTYNEQFF. CDR3 DNA: TGTGCCACCAGTGATTCGGCTAGCGGGACCTACAATGAGCAGTTCTTC.

The chain links TRBV20-1 to TRBJ1-2; D remains ambiguous. From germline, CDR1 is DFQATT and CDR2 SNEGSKA (reference sequence). CDR3 size: 11 residues. V was shortened by 3 bases and J by 6 bases, with 8 bases between the two germline ends. The CDR3 DNA is TGCAGTGCTAGCCCCTCTGATGGCTACACCTTC. It yields the protein CSASPSDGYTF.

This clone turned up a few times. J is TRBJ2-1 and V is TRBV5-6; 10 nucleotides match TRBD2. This CDR3 region has 15 residues. Germline-derived CDR1 and CDR2 are SGHDT and YYEEEE. V shed 4 bases and J 4 bases; nucleotides not matched to a gene: 5. The DNA for the CDR3 is TGTGCCAGCAGCAAACTAGCGGGACTTTACAATGAGCAGTTCTTC. Translating it yields CASSKLAGLYNEQFF.

This chain uses TRBV6-2 or TRBV6-3 with TRBJ1-2; no firm D call. CDR3 length: 15 amino acids. V was shortened by 2 bases and J by 7 bases, with 17 bases between the two germline ends. Germline V gene lookup returns CDR1 MNHEY and CDR2 SVGEGT. The DNA of the CDR3 is TGTGCCAGCAGTTACGCCGGCGGAATATATATTGGCTACACCTTC. Translating it yields CASSYAGGIYIGYTF.

V gene TRBV7-9 combines with J gene TRBJ1-4, with 7 positions matching TRBD1. Germline CDR1 reads SEHNR; CDR2 reads FQNEAQ (reference sequence). V lost 5 bases and J lost 7; bases outside the gene matches: 7. This CDR3 has 14 residues. The CDR3 DNA reads as TGTGCCAGCAGCCCCAGGGGGTTGGGTGAAAAACTGTTTTTT. Its protein product is CASSPRGLGEKLFF.

The V and J genes are TRBV5-1 and TRBJ2-3, with a possible D match to TRBD2 (7 bases). CDR1 and CDR2 (germline): SGHRS, YFSETQ. The CDR3 spans 14 residues. V was trimmed by 7 bases and J by 3 bases, leaving 15 bases between them. CDR3 in DNA: TGCGCCAGCGGGACCGGGGGGCCGACAGATACGCAGTATTTT. It translates to CASGTGGPTDTQYF.

Here the CDR3 DNA reads TGCAGTGCTAGTCGGAGTGCCATGAACACTGAAGCTTTCTTT. Translating gives CSASRSAMNTEAFF. This chain uses TRBV20-1 with TRBJ1-1; D ambiguous. The CDR3 contains 14 residues. Germline CDR1 and CDR2: DFQATT and SNEGSKA (reference sequence). V lost 3 bases and J 0 bases, leaving 11 bases between the germline ends.

The gene calls are TRBV7-9 and TRBJ2-1, with TRBD2 matching 7 bases. The CDR3 has 15 amino acids. CDR1 is SEHNR, CDR2 FQNEAQ, per germline (reference sequence). J gave up 9 bases and V 1 base, and 9 bases lay outside the gene matches. As DNA, the CDR3 is TGTGCCAGCAGCTTAGGGTCTAGCGGCGCAGGTGAGCAGTTCTTC. This gives the protein CASSLGSSGAGEQFF.

V is TRBV7-2 and J is TRBJ2-7; 7 nucleotides align to TRBD2. Germline CDR1 SGHTA, CDR2 FQGNSA. V trimming: 8 bases; J trimming: 3 bases; junction bases outside the gene matches: 10. The length of the CDR3 is 14 residues. The CDR3 is CASRTLAEGYEQYF. CDR3 nucleotides: TGTGCCAGCCGCACCCTAGCGGAGGGCTACGAGCAGTACTTC.

About this clone itself: This sample includes further DNA sequences coding for the same CDR3. The J gene is TRBJ2-7, the V gene TRBV5-1; D might be TRBD2 (6 bases). Trimming pared 4 bases from V and 1 base from J, leaving 12 bases between. The CDR3 runs 14 residues. In germline, CDR1 is SGHRS, CDR2 YFSETQ. The CDR3 spells CASSPSGRSYEQYF. DNA of the CDR3: TGCGCCAGCAGCCCCTCGGGGAGGTCCTACGAGCAGTACTTC.